These 3 T cell receptor beta chains were sequenced from one sample in a study of beta chain features in type 1 diabetes. Study-level findings and limits: Shorter TCRB CDR3s, moderately but significantly so, were found in Type 1 diabetes patients in all four CD4+ subsets.

The study reverse transcribed the entire isolated RNA, so it sequenced expressed TCRB transcripts. Sequencing used immunoSEQ multiplex PCR; TCRdb keeps in-frame clones, though not all of them. The table has hundreds of thousands of clones, more than 12% seen once. These receptors lack a known antigen. The sample comprised naive CD4+ T cells from blood. The source of these receptors is a man aged 18 to 35 with type 1 diabetes.

This clone was observed a few times. This chain uses TRBV6-1 with TRBJ1-5, with D possibly matching TRBD1 (6 bases). Between the trimmed V and J ends, which lost 1 base and 3 bases, there was a span of 10 bases. Germline lookup yields CDR1 MNHNS and CDR2 SASEGT. There are 15 residues in the CDR3. DNA of the CDR3: TGTGCCAGCAGTGAAGGACAGGCCTTCAATCAGCCCCAGCATTTT. Residues: CASSEGQAFNQPQHF.

This clone has only one observation. This chain links TRBV7-9 with TRBJ2-4; perhaps TRBD2 as D (8 bases). Germline V gene data show CDR1 as SEHNR and CDR2 as FQNEAQ (reference sequence). This CDR3 region has 15 residues. Trimming took off 5 bases at V and 9 bases at J, with 20 bases between the two ends. The DNA for the CDR3 is TGTGCCAGCAGCGCTCGGGACAGCGGGGGCTTCATTCAGTACTTC. Its translation is CASSARDSGGFIQYF.

To note about this clone: Other DNA sequences in the same sample also yield this CDR3. The CDR3 nucleotides read TGTGCCAGCAGCTTAACTAGGGACACTGAAGCTTTCTTT. It encodes CASSLTRDTEAFF. The J gene is TRBJ1-1, the V gene TRBV7-2; no definite D call. Germline V CDR1 and CDR2: SGHTA, FQGNSA. CDR3 length: 13 residues. With 2 bases removed from V and 3 bases from J, the gap between germline ends came to 7 bases. The full variable domain, in which reference TRBV7-2 and TRBJ1-1 provide the parts outside the CDR3, is GAGVSQSPSNKVTEKGKDVELRCDPISGHTALYWYRQSLGQGLEFLIYFQGNSAPDKSGLPSDRFSAERTGGSVSTLTIQRTQQEDSAVYLCASSLTRDTEAFFGQGTRLTVV.